Sequencing of this T cell receptor beta chain was carried out in a study of blood T cell repertoires in COVID-19. The V end lost 6 bases, the J end lost 4 bases, and 12 bases lay between the germline ends. The germline V gene encodes CDR1 ENHRY and CDR2 SYGVKD. This CDR3 has 13 amino acids. The repertoire was sequenced with immunoSEQ multiplex PCR; TCRdb's copy has only in-frame clones and lacks some. Here the sample spans under 300,000 clones, around nine tenths being singletons. The genes are TRBV10-3 and TRBJ1-2, with D unclear. The clonotype comes from a woman between 40 and 50 years old who had recovered from COVID-19. The material sequenced was peripheral blood. In DNA form, the CDR3 reads TGTGCCATCAGCGAACGGGAGTCCTATGGCTACACCTTC. It encodes CAISERESYGYTF.